This TCR beta chain was found in a study of vaccination and CD4 T cells after COVID-19. Study in general: The convalescents, six males and four females, included two who were Hispanic. Post-COVID samples were collected a median approximately 97 days following diagnosis, spanning 35 to 161. Study results and limitations: In median terms, SARS-CoV-2-reactive clonotypes went from about 20 to 38, a nonsignificant rise.

The study sequenced cultured CD4+ T cell DNA using the Oncomine TCR Beta short-read assay. TCRdb reprocessed the PCR reads via MiXCR and lists one record per CDR3 protein. The table has roughly 4,000 distinct CDR3 sequences, less than 50% seen once. Described treatment: approximately nine-day PBMC culture with coronavirus spike peptide pools or control peptides (ViraFEST assay). A half-volume replacement of the medium with fresh IL-2 medium was performed on days 3 and 7. Germline V lookup: CDR1 MNHEY, CDR2 SMNVEV (reference sequence). V lost 2 bases to trimming and J lost 5 bases, with 18 bases between them. CDR3 size: 16 residues. This clonotype was observed a few times. What it binds is not known.

The rearrangement uses TRBV27 and TRBJ1-2; the D is unclear. The sample consisted of CD4+ T cells from blood, cultured in vitro. This sequence was found in a human donor who had recovered from COVID-19. The CDR3 protein is CASSLSGRAIGYGYTF. The CDR3 DNA follows: TGTGCCAGCAGTTTAAGCGGGAGGGCGATCGGATATGGCTACACCTTC.